This TCR beta chain stems from a study of T-cell memory formation after mild COVID-19. The V gene's germline CDR1 is MGHRA and CDR2 YSYEKL. V lost 0 bases and J lost 8, with 13 bases in between. The CDR3 contains 15 residues. Study-wide results and caveats: Memory from before infection featured some responding clones, which suggests cross-reactive memory joined. Contracting CD4+ clones were located mainly in CM and EM, and CD8+ clones in EMRA.

This clonotype was seen many times. Antigen specificity is unknown. The 5'RACE method, run with constant-segment primers, produced TCR alpha and TCR beta cDNA libraries (carrying sample barcodes and UMIs). One entry per CDR3 protein results from TCRdb running MiXCR on the 5' RACE reads. There are approximately 350,000 distinct CDR3 sequences in the sample; around 28% occur only once, and approximately 13% lies in the top ten. The clonotype originates from an adult woman who had mild COVID-19 (a few samples of this study predate the infection). Cell type and time point are not known. V usage is TRBV4-1 and J usage is TRBJ2-2; D is unresolved. Material: PBMCs or a T cell subset sorted from them (not recorded which). The CDR3 is CASSQESAVLGELFF. The CDR3 DNA reads as TGCGCCAGCAGCCAAGAGTCGGCGGTCTTGGGGGAGCTGTTTTTT.